This TCR beta chain was sequenced during a study of vaccination effects on CD4 cells after COVID-19. Findings of the study overall: Convalescent patients in the study were few, and early post-infection timepoints were absent. Pronounced clonal contraction occurred in clones induced by infection and by vaccine late after vaccination.

Concerning this clone itself: Its antigen is as yet unknown.

Within the ViraFEST assay, antigen-specific CD4+ T cells underwent expansion with viral peptide pools prior to sequencing. Investigators separated out CD4+ T cells once approximately 9 days of culture had passed. Vaccinated participants had no history of SARS-CoV-2 infection and tested negative for nucleocapsid antibodies. Researchers reported culturing over 1.5 million PBMC in each well, adding around 10 IU/ml IL-2 and 10 ug/ml peptides. Produced via immunoSEQ multiplex PCR; TCRdb's table is partial and in-frame only. The sample includes fewer than 30,000 clones, more than 60% of them seen just once. The CDR3 consists of 14 residues. V was trimmed by 9 bases and J by 5 bases, leaving 20 bases between them. The V gene's germline CDR1 is SGHRS and CDR2 YFSETQ.

V usage is TRBV5-1 and J usage is TRBJ1-1; tentative D call: TRBD1 (5 bases). This clonotype originated in a human donor who received a COVID-19 vaccine. The sample here was CD4+ T cells from PBMCs cultured with SARS-CoV-2 spike peptides, taken before COVID-19 vaccination. In DNA, the CDR3 is TGCGCCACCGGGGGGGGGACCTCCGGTACTGAAGCTTTCTTT. Protein product: CATGGGTSGTEAFF.